The TCR beta chain under discussion was sequenced for a study of shared clonotypes between healthy human individuals. In its sample, this clone was seen a few times. What it binds is not known. The study, taken as a whole, reports: Lower generation probabilities were found for non-shared clonotypes than for those shared by all four donors. Researchers found naive subsets generally carried larger estimated richness than memory subsets. A limitation of the genetic and exposure-history diversity represented arose from few donors.

CD45RA+ naive and CD45RA-negative memory subsets were separated from CD4+ cells. Repertoires were generated with immunoSEQ multiplex PCR, while TCRdb's copy carries only in-frame clones and drops some. The table has roughly 700,000 clones, around 72% seen once. V dropped 3 bases and J dropped 5; count of bases not matched to a gene: 9. Germline assignment: CDR1 SGHTA and CDR2 FQGNSA. The CDR3 has 15 amino acids. Source material: memory CD4+ T cells sorted from blood. The sample's subset: CD45RA-negative fraction. The TCR comes from a woman aged 25 to 39 in good health. This chain connects TRBV7-2 to TRBJ2-5; TRBD1 matches at 7 bases. The CDR3 loop is CASSFYQGVVETQYF. CDR3 in DNA: TGTGCCAGCAGCTTTTATCAGGGGGTAGTGGAGACCCAGTACTTC.